The sequence of this T cell receptor (beta chain) was determined in a study of cytomegalovirus exposure and HLA in healthy donors. General study findings and limits: CMV serostatus alone was available as immune exposure information.

CDR3 length: 16 residues. Trimming removed 4 bases at V and 0 bases at J, with 10 bases between. CDR1 is MGHRA and CDR2 is YSYEKL in the germline V gene. The primer mix had 60 Vbeta and 13 Jbeta primers. Assay used: immunoSEQ multiplex PCR; TCRdb lists only in-frame clones, some missing. The listing contains about 160,000 clones. Participants comprised healthy donors of bone marrow. As concerns this clone: Its antigen is unknown.

V gene TRBV4-1 combines with J gene TRBJ1-6; D is undetermined. The TCR comes from a woman aged 60-70 years in good health and CMV-seronegative. Sequencing was carried out using PBMCs. The CDR3 reads CASSPSGSSYNSPLHF. The CDR3 bases are TGCGCCAGCAGCCCCTCGGGTAGCTCCTATAATTCACCCCTCCACTTT.